This entry features one TCR beta chain sequence. Its antigen is unidentified. PCR primers comprised 60 Vbeta and 13 Jbeta primers. Profiled with immunoSEQ multiplex PCR; TCRdb holds only in-frame clones, not every one. The sample yields about 100,000 clones, 76% seen once. V lost 6 bases, J lost 4 bases, and 15 bases lay in between. Germline CDR1 reads MNHEY; CDR2 reads SMNVEV (reference sequence). This CDR3 is 14 amino acids long. The data were taken from a study of cytomegalovirus exposure and HLA in healthy donors. Study results and caveats: When a later analysis was performed, an Asian-associated ancestry cluster reportedly had fewer N-insertions than the roughly 730-donor mean.

Input material: PBMCs. This receptor was identified in a man aged 35 to 55 in good health and CMV-seronegative. This chain links TRBV27 with TRBJ1-2, with D possibly being TRBD1 (6 bases). The CDR3 coding sequence is TGTGCCAGCAGCAAACAGGGAATTGGCTATGGCTACACCTTC. Its translation: CASSKQGIGYGYTF.